The next 20 T cell receptor beta chains were all read from a single sample in a study of cytomegalovirus exposure and HLA in healthy donors (dated by TCRdb to 2016 to 2017). Library prep was done by the immunoSEQ multiplex PCR assay. A mixture of 60 forward primers for TCR Vbeta segments and 13 reverse primers for TCR Jbeta segments was used in the multiplex PCR. The source is immuneACCESS, and TCRdb retained only in-frame sequences with V and J called. Part of the clones is not carried over; for the studies checked, unresolved V genes explain less than half of this, and the remainder is unexplained. Within this sample are more than 140,000 clones, with almost 85% of them counted one time only. In total, the top ten clones hold roughly 3.2% of the sample. Sequencing input: PBMCs. The receptors here all came from a man between 18 and 29 years old in good health and CMV-seropositive.

This clone was observed a handful of times. The chain is built from TRBV29-1 and TRBJ2-6, with 9 bases lining up with TRBD1. V lost 7 bases and J lost 3; bases outside the gene matches: 16. CDR3 length: 18 amino acids. Per the germline V gene, CDR1 is SQVTM and CDR2 is ANQGSEA. CDR3 DNA sequence: TGCAGCGCCGCGGGACTTGGACAGGGGCGCGGTGGGGCCAACGTCCTGACTTTC. It is translated as CSAAGLGQGRGGANVLTF.

V is TRBV15 and J is TRBJ2-2; possibly TRBD2 for D (5 bases). There are 17 residues in the CDR3. Trimming stripped 3 bases from V and 1 base from J, with 15 bases between. Germline V gene data show CDR1 as LNHNV and CDR2 as YYDKDF (reference sequence). The CDR3: CATSSEGWRVNTGELFF. The CDR3 coding sequence is TGTGCCACCAGCAGTGAGGGTTGGCGGGTGAACACCGGGGAGCTGTTTTTT.

The V call is TRBV28, the J call TRBJ2-7, with TRBD2 identical over 9 bases. Germline assignment: CDR1 MDHEN and CDR2 SYDVKM. After removal of 3 bases from V and 2 bases from J, the junction contained 2 bases not matched to a gene. This CDR3 spans 14 amino acids. The CDR3 loop is CASSFLAGTYEQYF. CDR3 coding DNA: TGTGCCAGCAGTTTTCTAGCGGGGACCTACGAGCAGTACTTC.

The chain recombines TRBV6-5 with TRBJ1-6; D remains unclear. V was clipped by 2 bases and J by 9 bases, with 5 bases between them. Germline-derived CDR1 and CDR2 are MNHEY and SVGAGI. This CDR3 is 12 amino acids long. The CDR3, as DNA: TGTGCCAGCAGTTACCTATTTTCACCCCTCCACTTT. Amino acids: CASSYLFSPLHF.

J is TRBJ1-1 and V is TRBV19; 7 bases map to TRBD1. V trimming: 2 bases; J trimming: 3 bases; junction bases outside the gene matches: 3. This CDR3 comprises 14 residues. CDR1 and CDR2 (germline): LNHDA, SQIVND (reference sequence). This chain's CDR3 is CASSIKGQYTEAFF. DNA of the CDR3: TGTGCCAGTAGTATAAAGGGACAGTACACTGAAGCTTTCTTT.

CDR3 protein: CASSRRQGGTDTQYF. CDR3 bases: TGTGCCAGCAGCCGGCGACAGGGCGGCACAGATACGCAGTATTTT. The chain uses TRBV7-2 and TRBJ2-3; TRBD1 aligns across 7 bases. The germline V gene encodes CDR1 SGHTA and CDR2 FQGNSA. The CDR3 has 15 residues. Unmatched junction bases numbered 6, after V lost 5 bases and J lost 1 base.

The chain combines TRBV15 with TRBJ2-5; TRBD1 aligns across 9 bases. Germline assignment: CDR1 LNHNV and CDR2 YYDKDF (reference sequence). There are 12 residues in the CDR3. The trim removed 5 bases at V and 5 bases at J, leaving 0 bases unmatched. CDR3 sequence: CATSGQGETQYF. The CDR3 nucleotides are TGTGCCACCAGCGGACAGGGGGAGACCCAGTACTTC.

The V and J genes are TRBV5-4 and TRBJ2-3, with 8 bases fitting TRBD2. Germline V gives CDR1 SGHNT, CDR2 YYREEE (reference sequence). CDR3 length equals 18 residues. The J segment lost 0 bases and the V segment lost 4 bases, leaving 13 bases of the junction unmatched. CDR3 sequence: CASSTPGLVGSSTDTQYF. The CDR3, as DNA: TGTGCCAGCAGCACCCCGGGACTAGTGGGATCTAGCACAGATACGCAGTATTTT.

This chain uses TRBV19 with TRBJ1-5, with TRBD1 identical over 9 bases. The CDR3 is made up of 15 amino acids. Germline V CDR1 and CDR2: LNHDA, SQIVND (reference sequence). V dropped 5 bases and J dropped 5; count of bases not matched to a gene: 7. CDR3 nucleotides: TGTGCCAGTAGTCCAACAGGGGGCGGGTATCAGCCCCAGCATTTT. It translates to CASSPTGGGYQPQHF.

The chain joins TRBV6-5 to TRBJ2-2; no firm D call. The V end was cut by 7 bases, the J end by 8 bases, with 8 bases between. This CDR3 region has 11 residues. Germline assignment: CDR1 MNHEY and CDR2 SVGAGI. In DNA form, the CDR3 reads TGTGCCAGCAAGAGTTCGGGGGAGCTGTTTTTT. Translating gives CASKSSGELFF.

CDR3 sequence (DNA): TGTGCCAGCAGCGTAGGGGTGGGAGGGTACTACGAGCAGTACTTC. This gives the protein CASSVGVGGYYEQYF. The V call is TRBV9, the J call TRBJ2-7; 7 nucleotides agree with TRBD2. CDR3 size: 15 residues. In germline, CDR1 is SGDLS, CDR2 YYNGEE. J gave up 3 bases and V 0 bases, and 6 bases lay outside the gene matches.

This chain joins TRBV6-1 and TRBJ2-4; the D gene is possibly TRBD2 (5 bases). This CDR3 has 21 residues. Germline CDR1 MNHNS, CDR2 SASEGT. Trimming removed 2 bases at V and 0 bases at J, with 26 bases between. The CDR3 DNA follows: TGTGCCAGCAGTGAACTGTACCGGGATCCTAACAATAGGCTAGCCAAAAACATTCAGTACTTC. Translation: CASSELYRDPNNRLAKNIQYF.

The V and J genes are TRBV19 and TRBJ2-6; 7 nucleotides line up with TRBD1. The CDR3 length is 18 residues. Germline CDR1 and CDR2: LNHDA and SQIVND (reference sequence). V shed 3 bases and J 4 bases; nucleotides not matched to a gene: 12. The CDR3 bases are TGTGCCAGTAGTATTCTAGGGGGCGCTTTCCCCGGGGCCAACGTCCTGACTTTC. It codes for CASSILGGAFPGANVLTF.

This sequence joins TRBV11-2 and TRBJ2-2, with D possibly being TRBD1 (5 bases). Germline V lookup: CDR1 SGHAT, CDR2 FQNNGV. CDR3 length equals 14 residues. The V gene lost 6 bases and the J gene lost 7 bases, with 15 bases spanning the gap. The DNA for the CDR3 is TGTGCCAGCAGTTTCAGGGATGTGAACGGGGAGCTGTTTTTT. Translation: CASSFRDVNGELFF.

The chain couples TRBV5-1 to TRBJ2-2, with a weak D call TRBD1 (5 bases). Looked up from germline, CDR1 is SGHRS and CDR2 is YFSETQ. V was clipped by 4 bases and J by 4 bases, with 14 bases between them. This CDR3 contains 15 residues. The CDR3 region is CASSTILRGTGELFF. The CDR3 bases are TGCGCCAGCAGCACCATCTTAAGGGGCACCGGGGAGCTGTTTTTT.

The chain is built from TRBV27 and TRBJ2-1; D possibly corresponds to TRBD2 (6 bases). The CDR3 totals 15 residues. Germline V gene sequence: CDR1 MNHEY, CDR2 SMNVEV (reference sequence). V dropped 6 bases and J dropped 0 bases, with 12 bases sitting between them. The CDR3 reads CASREGDSSYNEQFF. The CDR3 nucleotides read TGTGCCAGCAGGGAGGGAGATAGCTCCTACAATGAGCAGTTCTTC.

The V and J genes are TRBV28 and TRBJ1-2; D unclear. Trimming took 3 bases from V and 0 from J, leaving 8 bases between them. Germline assignment: CDR1 MDHEN and CDR2 SYDVKM. The CDR3 is 14 residues long. The CDR3 nucleotides read TGTGCCAGCAGTTTCCCAGAGGCTAACTATGGCTACACCTTC. Amino acids: CASSFPEANYGYTF.

J is TRBJ1-2 and V is TRBV5-1; TRBD1 aligns across 7 bases. This CDR3 comprises 14 residues. Germline CDR1 SGHRS, CDR2 YFSETQ. Germline trimming cut 0 bases from V and 5 bases from J; bases unmatched to any gene: 4. The chain's CDR3 is CASSLGQGVYGYTF. The CDR3 DNA follows: TGCGCCAGCAGCTTGGGACAGGGCGTATATGGCTACACCTTC.

This chain uses TRBV23-1 with TRBJ1-2, with 8 bases lining up with TRBD1. TRBV23-1 is an open reading frame, and its role is uncertain. J was trimmed by 3 bases and V by 6 bases; bases with no gene match: 3. This CDR3 region has 13 residues. The CDR3 DNA reads as TGCGCCAGCAGGAACAGGGGGGACTATGGCTACACCTTC. Amino acid sequence: CASRNRGDYGYTF.

This chain links TRBV19 with TRBJ2-3; TRBD1 matches at 8 bases. The CDR3 length is 16 residues. After removal of 4 bases from V and 3 bases from J, the junction contained 9 bases not matched to a gene. CDR1 is LNHDA, CDR2 SQIVND, per germline (reference sequence). CDR3 sequence: CASSRSQGAGTDTQYF. Here the CDR3 DNA reads TGTGCCAGTAGTAGGTCCCAGGGGGCTGGGACAGATACGCAGTATTTT.